These T cell receptor beta chains were read from a single sample in a study of T cells in Graves' hyperthyroidism and ophthalmopathy. TCRdb re-analysed the multiplex PCR reads in MiXCR, keeping a single row per CDR3 protein. The sample lists approximately 520,000 distinct CDR3 sequences; around 24% were seen once. What was sequenced was blood. These receptors originate from a woman aged 25 to 39 with Graves' ophthalmopathy. Both conserved end residues are part of each CDR3. Each record gives: J gene, D gene, V gene, clone size, CDR3 protein, CDR3 DNA. The D gene is left open where the match is weak. Some rows mark clone size as missing; the rest say once, few, many or name a class of expanded clone.

TRBJ2-7 | TRBD1 | TRBV5-1 | NA | CASRGGTGANEQYF | TGCGCCAGCAGGGGAGGGACAGGGGCCAACGAGCAGTACTTC
TRBJ1-3 | NA | TRBV18 | NA | CASSQDGNSGNTIYF | TGTGCCAGCTCGCAGGACGGAAACTCTGGAAACACCATATATTTT
TRBJ1-1 | NA | TRBV11-2 | many | CASSLDNRVMNTEAFF | TGTGCCAGCAGCTTAGACAACAGGGTAATGAACACTGAAGCTTTCTTT
TRBJ2-6 | TRBD2 | TRBV28 | many | CASSFSTSGGLSGANVLTF | TGTGCCAGCAGTTTTTCGACTAGCGGGGGTCTTTCTGGGGCCAACGTCCTGACTTTC
TRBJ1-1 | NA | TRBV29-1 | NA | CSVEDLGQYPEAFF | TGCAGCGTTGAAGATTTGGGGCAGTACCCTGAAGCTTTCTTT
TRBJ2-6 | TRBD1 | TRBV12-3/TRBV12-4 | many | CASRQGAGANVLTF | TGTGCCAGCAGACAGGGGGCTGGGGCCAACGTCCTGACTTTC
TRBJ1-5 | NA | TRBV24-1 | many | CATKGWDQPQHF | TGTGCCACCAAGGGTTGGGATCAGCCCCAGCATTTT
TRBJ1-5 | NA | TRBV20-1 | many | CSARVSGGHQPQHF | TGCAGTGCTAGAGTGTCGGGGGGTCATCAGCCCCAGCATTTT
TRBJ2-7 | NA | TRBV12-3/TRBV12-4 | NA | CASTLSYYEQYF | TGTGCCAGCACTTTATCCTACTACGAGCAGTACTTC
TRBJ1-3 | NA | TRBV7-2 | many | CASSGGNSGNTIYF | TGTGCCAGCTCCGGCGGAAACTCTGGAAACACCATATATTTT
TRBJ1-1 | TRBD1 | TRBV12-5 | many | CASGFGRGTEAFF | TGTGCTAGTGGTTTCGGCAGGGGGACTGAAGCTTTCTTT
TRBJ2-3 | NA | TRBV20-1 | once | CSATGGGLGDTQYF | TGCAGTGCAACAGGGGGGGGGCTTGGAGATACGCAGTATTTT
TRBJ1-2 | NA | TRBV12-3/TRBV12-4 | NA | CASSLGQYGYGYTF | TGTGCCAGCAGTTTAGGACAGTATGGCTATGGCTACACCTTC
TRBJ2-5 | NA | TRBV5-1 | many | CASSAASEVAQYF | TGCGCCAGCAGCGCGGCTAGCGAGGTGGCCCAGTACTTC
TRBJ2-7 | TRBD1 | TRBV15 | many | CATSRRQGNYEQYF | TGTGCCACCAGCAGACGACAGGGAAACTACGAGCAGTACTTC
TRBJ1-2 | NA | TRBV10-3 | NA | CAITGAGYGYTF | TGTGCCATCACGGGAGCAGGATACGGCTACACCTTC
TRBJ1-5 | NA | TRBV7-2 | many | CASSLRLHSNQPQHF | TGTGCCAGCAGCTTAAGACTGCATAGCAATCAGCCCCAGCATTTT
TRBJ2-7 | NA | TRBV11-1 | few | CASSSWAGGEDEQYF | TGTGCCAGCAGCTCTTGGGCTGGAGGGGAAGACGAGCAGTACTTC
TRBJ2-5 | NA | TRBV29-1 | NA | CSVETGQGGTQYF | TGCAGCGTTGAGACAGGTCAGGGTGGGACCCAGTACTTC
TRBJ1-1 | NA | TRBV3-1 | NA | CASSPRQIFTPRNTEAFF | TGTGCCAGCAGCCCACGACAGATATTCACCCCACGGAACACTGAAGCTTTCTTT
TRBJ1-2 | NA | TRBV19 | many | CASSSRRYGYTF | TGTGCCAGTAGTAGCCGGCGCTATGGCTACACCTTC
TRBJ2-7 | NA | TRBV20-1 | many | CSASDQGTSYEQYF | TGCAGTGCTAGTGATCAGGGAACGTCCTACGAGCAGTACTTC
TRBJ2-7 | NA | TRBV11-2 | NA | CASSTPGRGLGNEQYF | TGTGCCAGCAGCACCCCTGGGCGGGGATTAGGTAACGAGCAGTACTTC
TRBJ2-5 | NA | TRBV9 | NA | CASSVGMGTETQYF | TGTGCCAGCAGCGTAGGGATGGGGACGGAGACCCAGTACTTC
TRBJ1-2 | NA | TRBV5-1 | many | CASSVQALYGYTF | TGCGCCAGCAGCGTACAGGCTCTCTATGGCTACACCTTC
TRBJ1-1 | NA | TRBV2 | NA | CASSGGEVFLAEAFF | TGTGCCAGCAGTGGGGGAGAGGTATTCTTAGCTGAAGCTTTCTTT
TRBJ1-1 | TRBD1 | TRBV29-1 | many | CSVEDAQGTRGPEAFF | TGCAGCGTTGAAGATGCACAAGGGACAAGGGGGCCCGAAGCTTTCTTT
TRBJ2-7 | NA | TRBV2 | many | CASSLAPTYEQYF | TGTGCCAGCTCCCTAGCTCCCACCTACGAGCAGTACTTC
TRBJ1-1 | TRBD1 | TRBV20-1 | many | CSASLRTGLNTEAFF | TGCAGTGCTAGTCTTCGGACAGGGCTGAACACTGAAGCTTTCTTT
TRBJ2-7 | NA | TRBV12-3/TRBV12-4 | NA | CASTFVGVANEQYF | TGTGCCAGCACCTTTGTTGGGGTGGCCAACGAGCAGTACTTC
TRBJ2-5 | NA | TRBV19 | many | CASSVSGADRGETQYF | TGTGCCAGCAGCGTCTCGGGGGCCGACAGAGGAGAGACCCAGTACTTC
TRBJ2-2 | NA | TRBV2 | many | CASNLGNTGELFF | TGTGCCAGCAACTTGGGGAACACCGGGGAGCTGTTTTTT
TRBJ1-6 | NA | TRBV6-1 | many | CASSEWGRDSPLHF | TGTGCCAGCAGTGAATGGGGGCGCGATTCACCCCTCCACTTT
TRBJ2-7 | NA | TRBV6-2/TRBV6-3 | many | CAAVRSSYEQYF | TGTGCCGCGGTCAGGAGCTCCTACGAGCAGTACTTC
TRBJ2-5 | NA | TRBV12-3/TRBV12-4 | many | CASRPRGSLETQYF | TGTGCCAGCAGACCTCGGGGCTCACTCGAGACCCAGTACTTC
TRBJ2-5 | NA | TRBV5-1 | few | CASSRGGSLSQETQYF | TGCGCCAGCAGCCGCGGAGGGAGCCTAAGCCAAGAGACCCAGTACTTC
TRBJ2-6 | NA | TRBV5-1 | many | CASSLLTSSGANVLTF | TGCGCCAGCAGCTTACTAACTTCCTCTGGGGCCAACGTCCTGACTTTC
TRBJ1-1 | NA | TRBV7-9 | many | CASSLAVPGGAFF | TGTGCCAGCAGCTTAGCGGTTCCAGGTGGCGCTTTCTTT
TRBJ1-5 | NA | TRBV12-3/TRBV12-4 | NA | CASRGTGDSNQPQHF | TGTGCCAGCAGGGGTACTGGAGATAGCAATCAGCCCCAGCATTTT
TRBJ1-2 | NA | TRBV27 | many | CASSSTDSPNYGYTF | TGTGCCAGCAGTTCCACGGACAGTCCTAACTATGGCTACACCTTC
TRBJ2-6 | NA | TRBV12-3/TRBV12-4 | NA | CASTRKGAGANVLTF | TGTGCCAGCACCCGGAAGGGGGCTGGGGCCAACGTCCTGACTTTC
TRBJ1-1 | NA | TRBV11-3 | many | CASSFLLGDTEAFF | TGTGCCAGCAGCTTCCTGCTCGGGGACACTGAAGCTTTCTTT
TRBJ2-7 | TRBD1 | TRBV28 | many | CASIGDSSYEQYF | TGTGCCAGCATCGGGGACAGCTCCTACGAGCAGTACTTC
TRBJ1-1 | TRBD1 | TRBV6-5 | many | CASSYWGQGGTEAFF | TGTGCCAGCAGTTATTGGGGACAGGGGGGTACTGAAGCTTTCTTT
TRBJ2-2 | NA | TRBV15 | NA | CATSKTRGGELFF | TGTGCCACCAGCAAAACCCGAGGGGGAGAGCTGTTTTTT
TRBJ2-5 | TRBD1 | TRBV2 | many | CASSRTGGDQETQYF | TGTGCCAGCAGTCGGACAGGGGGTGATCAAGAGACCCAGTACTTC
TRBJ2-2 | TRBD1 | TRBV7-3 | many | CASSHRDRGSGELFF | TGTGCCAGCAGCCACCGGGACAGGGGTTCCGGGGAGCTGTTTTTT
TRBJ1-1 | NA | TRBV18 | many | CASSPSGTTEAFF | TGTGCCAGCTCACCTTCAGGGACCACTGAAGCTTTCTTT
TRBJ1-2 | NA | TRBV10-3 | few | CAISESPRVGGYGYTF | TGTGCCATCAGTGAGTCCCCCCGTGTCGGGGGCTATGGCTACACCTTC
TRBJ1-2 | TRBD1 | TRBV19 | few | CASTPDTTGGYGYTF | TGTGCCAGTACCCCAGACACGACAGGGGGCTATGGCTACACCTTC
TRBJ1-5 | NA | TRBV20-1 | NA | CSAGTSNQPQHF | TGCAGCGCGGGTACGAGCAATCAGCCCCAGCATTTT
TRBJ2-7 | TRBD1 | TRBV20-1 | many | CSAHIVGDRTYEQYF | TGCAGTGCCCACATCGTGGGGGACAGGACCTACGAGCAGTACTTC
TRBJ1-1 | NA | TRBV6-5 | NA | CASSYRHLGDEAFF | TGTGCCAGCAGTTACCGTCATCTTGGGGATGAAGCTTTCTTT